This entry is about one TCR beta chain. Its antigen is undetermined. The data stem from a study of PD-1 blockade in classical Hodgkin lymphoma. Overall study findings and caveats: Those achieving complete response showed baseline diversity like newly diagnosed patients. Significantly greater TCR diversity emerged by C4D1 in CD4+ cells but not CD8+ cells. Newly diagnosed patients were reported to exhibit reduced baseline TCR diversity relative to healthy donors.

This CDR3 region has 13 residues. Trimming pared 10 bases from V and 0 bases from J, leaving 13 bases between. Germline CDR1 SNHLY, CDR2 FYNNEI. Clones were read by immunoSEQ multiplex PCR, and TCRdb kept only the in-frame ones, dropping some. The repertoire holds tens of thousands of clones, 90% to 95% seen once, with about 8% in the top ten. Time point meaning: cycle 4 day 1 (C4D1), after more than 5 weeks of nivolumab. Every patient relapsed after autologous stem cell transplantation, and brentuximab vedotin exposure varied. The TCR comes from a human donor with classical Hodgkin lymphoma. The specimen was peripheral blood mononuclear cells (PBMCs), collected before the fourth cycle of nivolumab. This chain connects TRBV2 to TRBJ2-7; D is unresolved. The DNA for the CDR3 is TGTGCCACCTCGGCGACGGTCTCCTACGAGCAGTACTTC. It yields the protein CATSATVSYEQYF. Full variable domain (remainder filled in from reference TRBV2 and TRBJ2-7): EPEVTQTPSHQVTQMGQEVILRCVPISNHLYFYWYRQILGQKVEFLVSFYNNEISEKSEIFDDQFSVERPDGSNFTLKIRSTKLEDSAMYFCATSATVSYEQYFGPGTRLTVT.